The 8 T cell receptor beta chains reported below all come from one sample, sequenced in a study of cytomegalovirus exposure and HLA in healthy donors. Primers: 60 Vbeta forward and 13 Jbeta reverse. Produced via immunoSEQ multiplex PCR; TCRdb's table is partial and in-frame only. The sample carries about 160,000 clones, about 75% recorded once. Sequencing input: PBMCs. All receptors derive from a male donor in good health and CMV-seronegative.

The table lists this clone with a count of one. This sequence joins TRBV6-6 and TRBJ1-5; 7 bases are a match to TRBD1. This CDR3 has 14 residues. CDR1 is MNHNY, CDR2 SVGAGI, per germline (reference sequence). Trimming cost V 2 bases and J 6 bases; bases outside gene matches: 4. The CDR3 region has the DNA TGTGCCAGCAGTTACCGGGGACAGACTCAGCCCCAGCATTTT. Encoded protein: CASSYRGQTQPQHF.

CDR3 DNA: TGTGCCAGCAGTGTACTAGTCTACGAGCAGTACTTC. Its protein product is CASSVLVYEQYF. The chain is built from TRBV6-5 and TRBJ2-7, with D possibly being TRBD2 (5 bases). This CDR3 has 12 residues. V lost 5 bases to trimming and J lost 3 bases, with 8 bases between them. Germline CDR1 and CDR2: MNHEY and SVGAGI.

The chain joins TRBV2 to TRBJ2-2, with D possibly TRBD2 on 5 matching bases. Germline-derived CDR1 and CDR2 are SNHLY and FYNNEI. V was cut by 6 bases and J by 5 bases, with 10 bases left in between. This CDR3 comprises 13 residues. CDR3 DNA: TGTGCCAGCAGCCCGCGAGGGACCGGGGAGCTGTTTTTT. It is translated as CASSPRGTGELFF.

The rearrangement joins TRBV5-1 to TRBJ2-1; TRBD2 might be the D (6 bases). V lost 2 bases and J lost 5, with 17 bases in between. The CDR3 contains 16 residues. Per germline, CDR1 SGHRS and CDR2 YFSETQ. CDR3 protein: CASSLPGLPRNNEQFF. For the CDR3, the DNA is TGCGCCAGCAGCTTACCGGGACTCCCCAGAAACAATGAGCAGTTCTTC.

The chain couples TRBV18 to TRBJ1-2, with D unresolved. Trimming removed 2 bases at V and 8 bases at J, with 21 bases between. The length of the CDR3 is 16 residues. Germline V gene lookup returns CDR1 KGHSH and CDR2 LQKENI. DNA for the CDR3: TGTGCCAGCTCACCAACTTCAGAGCCCACTATTAGCGGCTACACCTTC. This sequence encodes CASSPTSEPTISGYTF.

The gene calls are TRBV2 and TRBJ1-5; D gene unclear. The V gene's germline CDR1 is SNHLY and CDR2 FYNNEI. The CDR3 is made up of 13 amino acids. V lost 7 bases and J 2 bases, leaving 9 bases between the germline ends. In DNA form, the CDR3 reads TGTGCCAGCATGCTACGGGGCAATCAGCCCCAGCATTTT. Translated, it gives CASMLRGNQPQHF.

V is TRBV4-1 and J is TRBJ1-2; weak D call: TRBD1 (6 bases). The germline gives CDR1 MGHRA, CDR2 YSYEKL. V was shortened by 6 bases and J by 0 bases, with 14 bases between the two germline ends. The CDR3 has 15 amino acids. The CDR3 protein is CASSRGTLTNYGYTF. The CDR3 DNA reads as TGCGCCAGCAGTCGAGGGACACTGACTAACTATGGCTACACCTTC.

The chain uses TRBV7-2 and TRBJ2-3; 8 nucleotides match TRBD2. The J segment lost 0 bases and the V segment lost 0 bases, leaving 14 bases of the junction unmatched. Per germline, CDR1 SGHTA and CDR2 FQGNSA. The CDR3 consists of 20 residues. CDR3 nucleotides: TGTGCCAGCAGCTTAGCCCAGGGCCCACTAGCGGATTCTAGCACAGATACGCAGTATTTT. Protein sequence: CASSLAQGPLADSSTDTQYF. Based on the CDR3 plus reference TRBV7-2 and TRBJ2-3, the full variable domain is GAGVSQSPSNKVTEKGKDVELRCDPISGHTALYWYRQSLGQGLEFLIYFQGNSAPDKSGLPSDRFSAERTGGSVSTLTIQRTQQEDSAVYLCASSLAQGPLADSSTDTQYFGPGTRLTVL.